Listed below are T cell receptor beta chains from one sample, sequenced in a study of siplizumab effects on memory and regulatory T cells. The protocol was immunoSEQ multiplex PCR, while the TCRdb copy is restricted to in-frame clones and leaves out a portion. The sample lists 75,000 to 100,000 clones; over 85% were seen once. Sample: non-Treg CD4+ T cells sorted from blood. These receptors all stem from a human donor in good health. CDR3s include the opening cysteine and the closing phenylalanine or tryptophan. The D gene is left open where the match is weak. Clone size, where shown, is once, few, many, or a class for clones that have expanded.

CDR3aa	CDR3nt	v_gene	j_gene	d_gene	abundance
CAISSRSSYNEQFF	TGTGCCATCAGCTCGCGGAGCTCCTACAATGAGCAGTTCTTC	TRBV10-3	TRBJ2-1	NA	NA
CASSPLGSLGYGYTF	TGTGCCAGCAGCCCCTTGGGGTCCCTGGGGTATGGCTACACCTTC	TRBV7-9	TRBJ1-2	NA	NA
CASSPRDEAFF	TGTGCCAGCAGCCCCCGGGATGAAGCTTTCTTT	TRBV9	TRBJ1-1	NA	NA
CASSYAGANQPQHF	TGTGCCAGTAGTTACGCAGGGGCCAATCAGCCCCAGCATTTT	TRBV19	TRBJ1-5	NA	NA
CASSLKILIGRDGYTF	TGTGCCAGCAGCTTAAAGATTCTTATTGGCAGGGATGGCTACACCTTC	TRBV7-3	TRBJ1-2	NA	NA
CASSKTGVTHEQYF	TGCGCCAGCAGCAAGACAGGGGTTACCCACGAGCAGTACTTC	TRBV5-1	TRBJ2-7	TRBD1	NA
CASSKATVHTEQFF	TGTGCCAGCAGCAAAGCTACCGTCCATACTGAGCAGTTCTTC	TRBV21-1	TRBJ2-1	NA	NA
CASSQVGRVNTEAFF	TGTGCCAGCAGCCAAGTTGGACGGGTAAACACTGAAGCTTTCTTT	TRBV4-2	TRBJ1-1	NA	NA
CAWRELQETQYF	TGTGCCTGGAGGGAGCTCCAAGAGACCCAGTACTTC	TRBV30	TRBJ2-5	NA	NA
CASSATGVVYSNQPQHF	TGTGCCAGCAGTGCGACAGGGGTCGTATATAGCAATCAGCCCCAGCATTTT	TRBV6-1	TRBJ1-5	TRBD1	NA
CASSPLRQGASGAEAFF	TGCGCCAGCAGCCCCCTGAGGCAGGGGGCGAGTGGCGCTGAAGCTTTCTTT	TRBV5-1	TRBJ1-1	TRBD1	NA
CASSKRRQTTDTQYF	TGTGCCAGCAGCAAAAGGAGACAGACCACAGATACGCAGTATTTT	TRBV21-1	TRBJ2-3	NA	NA
CASSQNRVGTEAFF	TGTGCCAGCAGCCAAAACAGGGTGGGCACTGAAGCTTTCTTT	TRBV11-2	TRBJ1-1	NA	NA
CASSWGVSGEGEQFF	TGTGCCAGCAGCTGGGGGGTTAGCGGGGAGGGTGAGCAGTTCTTC	TRBV11-3	TRBJ2-1	TRBD2	NA
CASSFGVEMNTEAFF	TGTGCCAGCAGTTTCGGGGTAGAAATGAACACTGAAGCTTTCTTT	TRBV27	TRBJ1-1	NA	NA
CASSSQGIGLAKNIQYF	TGTGCCAGCAGCTCCCAGGGAATCGGACTAGCCAAAAACATTCAGTACTTC	TRBV7-8	TRBJ2-4	NA	NA
CASSTWGGNEQFF	TGTGCCAGCAGCACTTGGGGCGGCAATGAGCAGTTCTTC	TRBV11-2	TRBJ2-1	NA	NA
CASSLSTDTQYF	TGTGCCAGCAGCTTGAGTACAGATACGCAGTATTTT	TRBV7-2	TRBJ2-3	NA	NA
CASSWERQGEKNEQFF	TGTGCCAGCAGCTGGGAGCGACAGGGGGAGAAGAATGAGCAGTTCTTC	TRBV7-8	TRBJ2-1	TRBD1	NA
CASSQRDTSYEQYF	TGTGCCAGCAGCCAAAGAGACACCTCCTACGAGCAGTACTTC	TRBV9	TRBJ2-7	NA	NA
CASSLVYEQYF	TGTGCCAGCAGCTTAGTCTACGAGCAGTACTTC	TRBV11-2	TRBJ2-7	NA	few
CASSFPPRAGDCYEQYF	TGTGCCAGCAGTTTTCCCCCCCGAGCGGGAGATTGTTACGAGCAGTACTTC	TRBV27	TRBJ2-7	TRBD2	NA
CASSPIQGADTQYF	TGTGCCAGCTCACCAATACAGGGGGCCGATACGCAGTATTTT	TRBV18	TRBJ2-3	TRBD1	NA
CASSPSASRNTGELFF	TGTGCCAGCAGCCCTTCCGCTAGCCGGAACACCGGGGAGCTGTTTTTT	TRBV11-3	TRBJ2-2	NA	once
CASSFSGSRTGELFF	TGCGCCAGCAGCTTTAGCGGGAGTCGGACCGGGGAGCTGTTTTTT	TRBV5-1	TRBJ2-2	TRBD2	NA
CASNPGSGNTIYF	TGTGCCAGTAACCCGGGCTCTGGAAACACCATATATTTT	TRBV19	TRBJ1-3	NA	NA
CACGRTDTEAFF	TGTGCCTGTGGACGCACGGACACTGAAGCTTTCTTT	TRBV30	TRBJ1-1	NA	few
CASSPRGGNYEQYF	TGTGCCAGCAGCCCGCGGGGGGGGAACTACGAGCAGTACTTC	TRBV5-4	TRBJ2-7	TRBD2	few
CASTLQGYEQYF	TGTGCCAGCACCCTACAGGGGTACGAGCAGTACTTC	TRBV11-2	TRBJ2-7	TRBD1	once
CASSMLVGGQGVQPQHF	TGTGCCAGTAGTATGTTGGTCGGGGGACAGGGTGTCCAGCCCCAGCATTTT	TRBV19	TRBJ1-5	TRBD1	once
CASSGGSTDTQYF	TGCGCCAGCAGTGGGGGCAGCACAGATACGCAGTATTTT	TRBV10-1	TRBJ2-3	NA	NA
CASSLLQTDTQYF	TGTGCCAGCAGCTTACTGCAGACAGATACGCAGTATTTT	TRBV7-8	TRBJ2-3	NA	NA
CAISAGQSNYEQYF	TGTGCCATCAGTGCCGGACAGTCCAATTACGAGCAGTACTTC	TRBV10-3	TRBJ2-7	NA	once
CASSLGPAGEQFF	TGTGCCAGCAGCTTAGGGCCAGCAGGGGAGCAGTTCTTC	TRBV7-8	TRBJ2-1	NA	NA
CASSLDRVRANVLTF	TGTGCCAGCAGCCTCGACAGGGTTAGGGCCAACGTCCTGACTTTC	TRBV7-8	TRBJ2-6	TRBD1	NA
CASSQGLAEGDTQYF	TGTGCCAGCAGCCAGGGACTAGCGGAGGGAGATACGCAGTATTTT	TRBV4-2	TRBJ2-3	TRBD2	NA
CASSQVSGDNQPQHF	TGCGCCAGCAGCCAAGTATCGGGTGATAATCAGCCCCAGCATTTT	TRBV4-1	TRBJ1-5	NA	NA
CATSRLFQGLAGDEQFF	TGTGCCACCAGCAGACTTTTCCAGGGACTAGCGGGAGATGAGCAGTTCTTC	TRBV15	TRBJ2-1	TRBD2	NA
CASSVGQGLGISTDTQYF	TGTGCCAGCAGCGTAGGACAGGGGCTTGGCATTAGCACAGATACGCAGTATTTT	TRBV9	TRBJ2-3	TRBD1	NA
CASSLETVREAFF	TGTGCCAGCAGCTTAGAAACCGTTCGCGAAGCTTTCTTT	TRBV7-2	TRBJ1-1	NA	NA
CASSLALVAGSLNTEAFF	TGCGCCAGCAGCTTGGCCCTGGTTGCAGGCAGTTTGAACACTGAAGCTTTCTTT	TRBV5-1	TRBJ1-1	NA	NA
CASSLDGPNTGELFF	TGTGCCAGCAGCTTAGACGGACCGAACACCGGGGAGCTGTTTTTT	TRBV7-2	TRBJ2-2	NA	NA
CASSSGPDRAKYYEQYF	TGTGCCAGCAGCTCAGGCCCCGACAGGGCAAAGTACTACGAGCAGTACTTC	TRBV7-2	TRBJ2-7	TRBD1	NA
CASSEGRTGSYTGELFF	TGTGCCAGCAGTGAAGGTAGGACAGGTTCCTACACCGGGGAGCTGTTTTTT	TRBV6-1	TRBJ2-2	TRBD1	NA
CASSPLSLAGGPTGYNEQFF	TGTGCCAGCTCACCACTGTCACTAGCGGGAGGGCCAACGGGTTACAATGAGCAGTTCTTC	TRBV18	TRBJ2-1	TRBD2	NA
CASRDSRVYGYTF	TGTGCCAGCAGGGACTCCCGCGTTTATGGCTACACCTTC	TRBV6-5	TRBJ1-2	NA	NA
CASSLGTQETQYF	TGCGCCAGCAGCTTGGGGACCCAAGAGACCCAGTACTTC	TRBV5-1	TRBJ2-5	NA	NA
CASSKDRGNEQFF	TGTGCCAGCAGCAAAGACAGGGGGAATGAGCAGTTCTTC	TRBV14	TRBJ2-1	TRBD1	NA
CASRDPGQGKLFF	TGTGCCAGCAGGGATCCGGGCCAGGGAAAACTGTTTTTT	TRBV27	TRBJ1-4	NA	NA
CASTEARNGYTF	TGTGCCAGCACCGAGGCTCGGAATGGCTACACCTTC	TRBV7-9	TRBJ1-2	NA	few
CASSLVASTGETQYF	TGTGCCAGCAGCTTAGTGGCGTCCACTGGAGAGACCCAGTACTTC	TRBV7-9	TRBJ2-5	NA	NA
CASSRSSGTLLSSYEQYF	TGTGCCAGCAGTCGTTCTAGCGGTACCCTTCTAAGCTCCTACGAGCAGTACTTC	TRBV5-6	TRBJ2-7	TRBD2	NA
CASSLQGAAGYTF	TGCGCCAGCAGCTTACAGGGGGCAGCTGGCTACACCTTC	TRBV5-1	TRBJ1-2	TRBD1	NA